This T cell receptor (beta chain) appears in the sequencing data of a study of human T cells and chemical hapten exposure. General study points: Relative to control repertoires, expanded TCRs gave rise to significantly more large CDR3 similarity clusters. Sensitizing with DPC caused no change in TCRs above 1 in 1000 frequency.

MiXCR, run by TCRdb on the RACE reads, gives a single entry per CDR3 protein. The table has 150,000 to 200,000 distinct CDR3 sequences, 28% seen once. Time point here: patch test 3, about 24 weeks after DPC sensitization. Treatment reported: therapeutic diphenylcyclopropenone sensitization with weekly scalp DPC. Each patch test followed a blood draw. As concerns this clonotype: The antigen is unknown.

Material: whole blood, obtained in connection with sensitization to the hapten diphenylcyclopropenone (DPC). The receptor was isolated from a young woman with alopecia areata. Some clones in this sample may be carry-over from other donors' samples.

The CDR3 region has the DNA TGTGCCAGCAGTTCGTCGACCTACAATGAGCAGTTCTTC. Its translation is CASSSSTYNEQFF. The J gene is TRBJ2-1, the V gene TRBV27; unclear D gene. V lost 4 bases and J 2 bases, leaving 6 bases between the germline ends. The CDR3 loop spans 13 amino acids. Germline V gene lookup returns CDR1 MNHEY and CDR2 SMNVEV (reference sequence).